The T cell receptor (beta chain) described here comes from a study of blood T cell repertoires in COVID-19. Per the original data handling: By means of reference gene primer amplification, nucleated cell counts were estimated. Data came from immunoSEQ multiplex PCR; TCRdb stores just in-frame clones and leaves some out. V, J and clone size are taken as reported in that table, and D and trimming were inferred from the DNA itself. The sample includes about 200,000 clones, around 85% seen only once; the top ten take roughly a sixth. This CDR3 region has 13 residues. The V end was cut by 4 bases, the J end by 0 bases, with 4 bases between. Across about two dozen US areas, participants ranged in age from about 18 to 89 years. Categorization into cohorts depended on clinical history that participants reported.

The chain recombines TRBV12-3 or TRBV12-4 with TRBJ1-3, with unresolved D. The sequence came from a man aged 35 to 55 who had recovered from COVID-19. The sample was PBMCs or T cells enriched from blood (not recorded which). CDR3 residues: CASSWASGNTIYF. As DNA, the CDR3 is TGTGCCAGCAGTTGGGCCTCTGGAAACACCATATATTTT.